The 3 T cell receptor beta chains listed next were all sequenced from one sample in a study of blood T cell repertoires in COVID-19. The protocol was immunoSEQ multiplex PCR, while the TCRdb copy is restricted to in-frame clones and leaves out a portion. The sample has 80,000 to 130,000 clones, roughly 89% seen once. Sequenced: peripheral blood. The source of these receptors is a man in his 70s with acute or convalescent COVID-19.

As concerns this clone: Compared with germline, one end of the junction differs, possibly owing to a read error. The CDR3 loop is CASSLAQDISYEQYF. CDR3 nucleotide sequence: TGTGCCAGCAGCCTAGCACAGGACATCTCCTACGAGCAGTACTTC. The chain carries TRBV7-8 and TRBJ2-7; D may correspond to TRBD1 or TRBD2 (5 bases each). CDR3 size: 15 residues. Germline V gives CDR1 SGHVS, CDR2 FQNEAQ.

This chain joins TRBV7-9 and TRBJ2-3; the D gene is possibly TRBD2 (9 bases). Germline CDR1 reads SEHNR; CDR2 reads FQNEAQ (reference sequence). This CDR3 has 19 residues. V was pared by 7 bases and J by 5 bases, with 31 bases between. CDR3 nucleotide sequence: TGTGCCAGCACCGGACTCGACAGGGGTGGCGGGAGGGCTGAAGATACGCAGTATTTT. Its translation: CASTGLDRGGGRAEDTQYF.

This sequence joins TRBV5-1 and TRBJ2-7; maybe TRBD1 (6 bases). The V end lost 4 bases, the J end lost 2 bases, and 13 bases lay between the germline ends. Germline values: CDR1 SGHRS, CDR2 YFSETQ. This CDR3 comprises 14 residues. CDR3 bases: TGCGCCAGCAGCCCCCGGGACACCGCCTACGAGCAGTACTTC. It translates to CASSPRDTAYEQYF.